The sequence of this TCR beta chain was determined in a study of T cell responses to AZD1222 COVID-19 vaccine. Study conclusions and caveats: No repertoire was sampled before or during the peak T cell response, only after it. Clonal diversity may have been underestimated in mostly white British donors. Per reports, nearly half of all spike-specific TCRs target regions that are unmutated in variants.

Trimming removed 0 bases from V and 5 bases from J, with 15 bases in between. The CDR3 is made up of 15 amino acids. Germline CDR1 reads SGHNT; CDR2 reads YYREEE (reference sequence). Generated by immunoSEQ multiplex PCR, the TCRdb table keeps only in-frame clones and is missing some. The sample has 90,000 to 120,000 clones, around 92% seen once. Of note for this clone: Its specificity is not known.

Second-dose intervals of approximately 4 or approximately 12 weeks were pooled. The sample consisted of peripheral blood, taken 28 days after the second AZD1222 dose. The chain combines TRBV5-4 with TRBJ2-7; weak D call: TRBD2 (7 bases). The TCR was taken from an adult who received the AZD1222 COVID-19 vaccine. In DNA form, the CDR3 reads TGTGCCAGCAGCTTGGCCAGCGGGACAATCAACGAGCAGTACTTC. This encodes CASSLASGTINEQYF.